The 27 T cell receptor beta chains presented below share a single source sample, sequenced in a study of identical twins. TCRdb reanalysed the 5' RACE reads using MiXCR and keeps one entry per CDR3 protein. The repertoire consists of 500,000 or so distinct CDR3 sequences, with about 14% occurring once and the leading ten covering 0.5% to 0.65%. These data were also reused for a study on yellow fever vaccine responses in identical twins.

The sequencing input was CD4+ T cells sorted from blood. Receptors originate from a young woman in good health.

This clonotype has a count of ten or more. The rearrangement joins TRBV27 to TRBJ2-7; D perhaps matches TRBD1 (5 bases). With 6 bases removed from V and 3 bases from J, the gap between germline ends came to 12 bases. Germline values: CDR1 MNHEY, CDR2 SMNVEV (reference sequence). The CDR3 consists of 13 residues. CDR3 amino acids: CASRRQGGYEQYF. CDR3 nucleotide sequence: TGTGCCAGCAGGCGGCAGGGCGGCTACGAGCAGTACTTC.

This clonotype showed up just a few times. V and J are TRBV6-1 and TRBJ1-1, with no clear D. This CDR3 is built from 13 residues. Looked up from germline, CDR1 is MNHNS and CDR2 is SASEGT. V was clipped by 8 bases and J by 1 base, with 11 bases between them. In DNA form, the CDR3 reads TGTGCCAGCTCTCCGAGAAGGAACACTGAAGCTTTCTTT. As protein: CASSPRRNTEAFF.

The J gene is TRBJ2-2, the V gene TRBV10-3; no firm D call. CDR1 and CDR2 (germline): ENHRY, SYGVKD. V was trimmed by 0 bases and J by 1 base, leaving 9 bases between them. The CDR3 runs to 16 residues. Here the CDR3 reads CAISESGTQNTGELFF. The CDR3 DNA reads as TGTGCCATCAGTGAGTCGGGAACACAGAACACCGGGGAGCTGTTTTTT.

This clonotype was counted a few times. The CDR3 region is CASSRTSGIRSYNEQFF. The CDR3 nucleotides read TGTGCCAGCAGTCGGACTAGCGGGATTAGGTCCTACAATGAGCAGTTCTTC. The chain joins TRBV12-3 or TRBV12-4 to TRBJ2-1; 12 positions match TRBD2. There are 17 residues in the CDR3. The trim removed 5 bases at V and 1 base at J, leaving 6 bases unmatched.

This clonotype has just a few counts. This chain links TRBV6-1 with TRBJ2-7; a possible D gene is TRBD1 (6 bases). CDR1 is MNHNS and CDR2 is SASEGT in the germline V gene. With 8 bases removed from V and 1 base from J, the gap between germline ends came to 15 bases. The CDR3 sequence is 14 residues long. CDR3 in amino acids: CASQTSGQSYEQYF. The CDR3 bases are TGTGCCAGCCAAACATCAGGACAGTCCTACGAGCAGTACTTC.

This clonotype was counted a few times. V gene TRBV7-9 combines with J gene TRBJ2-3; unclear D gene. This CDR3 region has 12 residues. In germline, CDR1 is SEHNR, CDR2 FQNEAQ (reference sequence). Trimming left V 5 bases short and J 6 bases short, with 9 bases between. CDR3 protein: CASSPDGDTQYF. As DNA, the CDR3 is TGTGCCAGCAGCCCGGACGGCGATACGCAGTATTTT.

This clonotype has a handful of counts. The chain links TRBV10-2 to TRBJ2-1; TRBD1 might be the D (6 bases). CDR3 size: 16 residues. Germline V CDR1 and CDR2: WSHSY, SAAADI. Trimming cost V 2 bases and J 3 bases, with 14 bases left between them. The CDR3 loop is CASSENAGVIYNEQFF. DNA for the CDR3: TGCGCCAGCAGTGAGAATGCAGGGGTCATCTACAATGAGCAGTTCTTC.

This clonotype occurred many times. This chain links TRBV5-1 with TRBJ2-5, with TRBD2 matching 9 bases. This CDR3 has 15 residues. The germline V gene encodes CDR1 SGHRS and CDR2 YFSETQ. V lost 0 bases, J lost 6 bases, and 6 bases stayed unmatched. The CDR3 reads CASSLGSSGGQTQYF. Here the CDR3 DNA reads TGCGCCAGCAGCTTGGGTTCCAGCGGGGGGCAGACCCAGTACTTC.

This chain links TRBV20-1 with TRBJ2-5; TRBD2 matches 7 bases. Per germline, CDR1 DFQATT and CDR2 SNEGSKA (reference sequence). The CDR3 contains 12 residues. The V and J ends lost 1 base and 6 bases, in that order; junction bases with no gene match: 2. CDR3 sequence (DNA): TGCAGTGCTAGAGCGGGGGGACAGACCCAGTACTTC. This sequence encodes CSARAGGQTQYF.

The chain links TRBV27 to TRBJ2-7; tentative D call: TRBD1 (5 bases). Germline V lookup: CDR1 MNHEY, CDR2 SMNVEV (reference sequence). The CDR3 consists of 14 residues. V was trimmed by 1 base and J by 6 bases, leaving 13 bases between them. CDR3 in amino acids: CASSLFRENGEQYF. The CDR3 DNA follows: TGTGCCAGCAGTTTATTCAGGGAAAATGGCGAGCAGTACTTC.

This clonotype has more than one count but fewer than ten. The chain combines TRBV7-2 with TRBJ2-4; 9 bases map to TRBD1. In germline, CDR1 is SGHTA, CDR2 FQGNSA. The CDR3 contains 15 residues. V was pared by 5 bases and J by 9 bases, with 11 bases of the junction left unmatched. CDR3 in amino acids: CASSTRGQGSSIQYF. CDR3 sequence (DNA): TGTGCCAGCAGCACCCGGGGACAGGGTTCAAGCATTCAGTACTTC.

The chain links TRBV28 to TRBJ2-1; 8 bases line up with TRBD2. The CDR3 runs 16 residues. In germline, CDR1 is MDHEN, CDR2 SYDVKM. V lost 5 bases, J lost 3 bases, and 9 bases stayed unmatched. The CDR3 DNA is TGTGCCAGCAGTACCCGACGGGAGGGTTACTACAATGAGCAGTTCTTC. Its translation is CASSTRREGYYNEQFF.

This clonotype appeared a few times. The chain uses TRBV20-1 and TRBJ1-1, with D perhaps TRBD1 (6 bases). The CDR3 runs 14 residues. Germline loops: CDR1 DFQATT, CDR2 SNEGSKA (reference sequence). V gave up 0 bases and J gave up 5 bases, with 13 bases separating them. CDR3 protein: CSARELGAGTEAFF. CDR3 bases: TGCAGTGCTAGAGAGCTGGGGGCGGGTACTGAAGCTTTCTTT.

V usage is TRBV6-5 and J usage is TRBJ2-7, with no clear D. Germline values: CDR1 MNHEY, CDR2 SVGAGI. Trimming removed 0 bases at V and 6 bases at J, with 9 bases between. The length of the CDR3 is 13 residues. CDR3 DNA: TGTGCCAGCAGTTACTCGGTTCTCCTCGAGCAGTACTTC. This translates into CASSYSVLLEQYF.

In its sample, this clonotype was seen many times. J is TRBJ2-7 and V is TRBV27; D unclear. Trimming removed 6 bases at V and 1 base at J, with 10 bases between. Germline CDR1 is MNHEY and CDR2 is SMNVEV (reference sequence). CDR3 length: 13 amino acids. The CDR3 DNA reads TGTGCCAGCAGCCCAGTTTATTCCTACGAGCAGTACTTC. This sequence encodes CASSPVYSYEQYF.

This clonotype was found a few times. The V call is TRBV4-1, the J call TRBJ2-5; tentatively, D is TRBD2 (6 bases). The germline V and J ends were trimmed by 4 bases and 2 bases, with 14 bases remaining between them. The CDR3 has 15 residues. Germline CDR1 is MGHRA and CDR2 is YSYEKL. The CDR3 loop reads CASSPDRDLQETQYF. The CDR3 bases are TGCGCCAGCAGCCCCGACCGGGACTTACAAGAGACCCAGTACTTC.

This clonotype was seen at least ten times. The CDR3 DNA reads as TGTGCCAGCAGCGAGAGAGGACCGATCGAGCAGTACTTC. Amino acid sequence: CASSERGPIEQYF. The V call is TRBV7-3, the J call TRBJ2-7; D is uncertain. The CDR3 is made up of 13 amino acids. Per germline, CDR1 SGHTA and CDR2 FQGTGA. The ends were cut back, 5 bases at V and 6 bases at J, with 14 bases in the middle.

This clonotype has at least ten counts. The chain employs TRBV6-5 and TRBJ1-1, with D unresolved. Germline V CDR1 and CDR2: MNHEY, SVGAGI. The CDR3 spans 12 residues. V dropped 2 bases and J dropped 5 bases, with 6 bases sitting between them. The CDR3 is CASSYRVTEAFF. In DNA, the CDR3 is TGTGCCAGCAGTTACAGGGTTACTGAAGCTTTCTTT.

The table lists this clonotype with a few counts. The chain employs TRBV14 and TRBJ2-7, with 9 bases that match TRBD1. The V and J ends lost 3 bases and 3 bases, in that order; junction bases with no gene match: 9. This CDR3 is built from 16 residues. Germline V lookup: CDR1 SGHDN, CDR2 FVKESK. This CDR3 reads CASSQGQGRFGYEQYF. The DNA of the CDR3 is TGTGCCAGCAGCCAGGGACAGGGACGGTTTGGCTACGAGCAGTACTTC. The whole variable domain, filled in from reference TRBV14 and TRBJ2-7, reads EAGVTQFPSHSVIEKGQTVTLRCDPISGHDNLYWYRRVMGKEIKFLLHFVKESKQDESGMPNNRFLAERTGGTYSTLKVQPAELEDSGVYFCASSQGQGRFGYEQYFGPGTRLTVT.

V usage is TRBV6-1 and J usage is TRBJ2-2; TRBD2 agrees at 7 bases. Germline V lookup: CDR1 MNHNS, CDR2 SASEGT. J lost 7 bases, V lost 8 bases, and 7 bases had no gene match. This CDR3 spans 13 amino acids. The CDR3 sequence is CASGQRGYGELFF. The CDR3 DNA is TGTGCCAGCGGTCAGCGGGGTTACGGGGAGCTGTTTTTT.

This clonotype was recorded a few times. The chain recombines TRBV6-2 or TRBV6-3 with TRBJ2-5, with D maybe TRBD2 (5 bases). The CDR3 totals 17 residues. V was pared by 4 bases and J by 5 bases, with 23 bases between. CDR1 and CDR2 from the germline V gene are MNHEY and SVGEGT. The CDR3 is CASSSTTAQSARETQYF. DNA of the CDR3: TGTGCCAGCAGTTCGACTACAGCGCAATCAGCGAGGGAGACCCAGTACTTC.

This chain links TRBV6-1 with TRBJ2-4, with D perhaps matching TRBD2 (5 bases). The CDR3 is 15 amino acids. Trimming stripped 6 bases from V and 0 bases from J, with 12 bases between. CDR1 MNHNS and CDR2 SASEGT come from the germline V gene. The CDR3 spells CASSRIGLAKNIQYF. The CDR3 DNA is TGTGCCAGCAGCCGAATCGGACTAGCCAAAAACATTCAGTACTTC.

This clonotype came up a few times. This chain joins TRBV7-9 and TRBJ2-2; 12 bases map to TRBD2. Germline V gene data show CDR1 as SEHNR and CDR2 as FQNEAQ (reference sequence). J gave up 7 bases and V 5 bases, and 5 bases lay outside the gene matches. This CDR3 has 15 amino acids. In DNA form, the CDR3 reads TGTGCCAGCAGCGTGACTAGCGGGGGCAGCGGGGAGCTGTTTTTT. The encoded protein is CASSVTSGGSGELFF.

This clonotype was counted at least ten times. The chain employs TRBV12-3 or TRBV12-4 and TRBJ1-2; no clear D. With 5 bases removed from V and 5 bases from J, the gap between germline ends came to 12 bases. CDR3 length equals 13 residues. In DNA, the CDR3 is TGTGCCAGCAGTCCCGGGGTCGAATATGGCTACACCTTC. Amino acids: CASSPGVEYGYTF.

The V gene is TRBV27, the J gene TRBJ2-3, with TRBD2 matching 7 bases. Trimming at V came to 3 bases and at J to 0 bases, leaving 6 bases not matched to a gene. The CDR3 spans 16 residues. The germline V gene encodes CDR1 MNHEY and CDR2 SMNVEV (reference sequence). CDR3 protein: CASSFSRGFSTDTQYF. In DNA form, the CDR3 reads TGTGCCAGCAGTTTCTCGCGGGGGTTTAGCACAGATACGCAGTATTTT.

This clonotype was detected only a few times. The chain's CDR3 is CASSSLGTGHEQYF. Written as DNA, the CDR3 is TGTGCCAGCAGCTCCCTCGGGACAGGGCACGAGCAGTACTTC. The J gene is TRBJ2-7, the V gene TRBV6-1; 9 bases agree with TRBD1. The CDR3 spans 14 residues. V lost 6 bases, J lost 5 bases, and 8 bases stayed unmatched. CDR1 is MNHNS and CDR2 is SASEGT in the germline V gene.

The chain recombines TRBV3-1 with TRBJ1-4; D ambiguous. V lost 0 bases and J lost 5, with 13 bases in between. This CDR3 is 16 amino acids long. Germline V gene data show CDR1 as LGHDT and CDR2 as YNNKEL (reference sequence). Here the CDR3 DNA reads TGTGCCAGCAGCCAAGAAGGCACGGTCATAAATGAAAAACTGTTTTTT. It codes for CASSQEGTVINEKLFF.